This TCR beta chain was sequenced in a study of molecular identifiers for immune sequencing clone quantification. The germline CDR1 and CDR2 sequences are SGHAT and FQNNGV. V was cut by 2 bases and J by 4 bases, with 16 bases left in between. CDR3 length equals 16 residues. TCRdb re-analysed the PCR reads in MiXCR, keeping a single row per CDR3 protein. The data hold under 600,000 distinct CDR3 sequences, with about 21% observed a single time. This clonotype was recorded a few times. The sequence came from a human donor in good health. Some libraries in this study had Jurkat cell RNA spiked in. The sample consisted of naive CD8+ T cells from blood, with Jurkat cell RNA spiked in. This sample's subset: FACS-sorted CD8+CD4-CCR7+CD45RA+ naive T cells. The chain recombines TRBV11-2 with TRBJ2-3, with a weak D call TRBD2 (6 bases). The CDR3 region is CASSLFPETGADTQYF. The DNA of the CDR3 is TGTGCCAGCAGCTTATTCCCCGAGACGGGGGCAGATACGCAGTATTTT.